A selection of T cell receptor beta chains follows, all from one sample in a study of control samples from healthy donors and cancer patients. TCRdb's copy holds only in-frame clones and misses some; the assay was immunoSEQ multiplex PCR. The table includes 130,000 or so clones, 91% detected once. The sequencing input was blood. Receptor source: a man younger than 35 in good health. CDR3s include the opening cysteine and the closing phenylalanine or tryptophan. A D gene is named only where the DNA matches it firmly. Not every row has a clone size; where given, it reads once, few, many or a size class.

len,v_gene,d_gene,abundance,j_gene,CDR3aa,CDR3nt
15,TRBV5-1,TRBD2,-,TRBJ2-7,CASSWTSGDAYEQYF,TGCGCCAGCAGCTGGACTAGCGGGGACGCCTACGAGCAGTACTTC
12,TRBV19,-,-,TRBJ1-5,CASNRMDQPQHF,TGTGCCAGTAATAGGATGGATCAGCCCCAGCATTTT
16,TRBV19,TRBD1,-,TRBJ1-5,CASRDRGYGGGQPQHF,TGTGCCAGTAGGGACAGGGGGTATGGTGGCGGGCAGCCCCAGCATTTT
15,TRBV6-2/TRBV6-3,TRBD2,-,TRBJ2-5,CASSRLAGSQETQYF,TGTGCCAGCAGTCGACTAGCGGGGTCCCAAGAGACCCAGTACTTC
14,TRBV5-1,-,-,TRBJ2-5,CASSLVVAEETQYF,TGCGCCAGCAGCTTGGTTGTGGCCGAAGAGACCCAGTACTTC
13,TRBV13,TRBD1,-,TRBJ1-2,CASSPGQGGGYTF,TGTGCCAGCAGCCCAGGACAGGGAGGGGGCTACACCTTC
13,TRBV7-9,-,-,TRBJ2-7,CASSRDGTYEQYF,TGTGCCAGCAGCCGCGACGGAACCTACGAGCAGTACTTC
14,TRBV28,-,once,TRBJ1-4,CASSRTDKNEKLFF,TGTGCCAGCAGCCGGACAGACAAGAATGAAAAACTGTTTTTT
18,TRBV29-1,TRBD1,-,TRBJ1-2,CSVEEIPGQGEFPYGYTF,TGCAGCGTTGAAGAAATACCGGGACAGGGGGAATTTCCCTATGGCTACACCTTC
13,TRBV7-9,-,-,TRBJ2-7,CASSARGGYEQYF,TGTGCCAGCAGCGCCAGGGGGGGCTACGAGCAGTACTTC
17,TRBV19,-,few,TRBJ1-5,CASSIDGSPYSNQPQHF,TGTGCCAGTAGTATCGACGGGAGCCCTTATAGCAATCAGCCCCAGCATTTT
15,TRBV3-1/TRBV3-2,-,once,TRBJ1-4,CASGGSGGKNEKLFF,TGTGCCAGTGGGGGGTCTGGTGGGAAAAATGAAAAACTGTTTTTT
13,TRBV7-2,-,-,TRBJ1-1,CASSADLGTEAFF,TGTGCCAGCAGCGCCGACCTTGGGACTGAAGCTTTCTTT
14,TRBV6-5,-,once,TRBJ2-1,CASSFGGLNNEQFF,TGTGCCAGCAGTTTTGGGGGCCTGAACAATGAGCAGTTCTTC
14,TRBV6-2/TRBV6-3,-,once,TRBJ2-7,CASSLAFHSYEQYF,TGTGCCAGCAGCCTCGCATTTCACTCCTACGAGCAGTACTTC
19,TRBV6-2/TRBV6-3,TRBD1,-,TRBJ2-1,CASSYKGASETGPYNEQFF,TGTGCCAGCAGTTACAAGGGGGCGTCCGAGACAGGGCCTTACAATGAGCAGTTCTTC
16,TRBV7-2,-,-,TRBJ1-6,CASSLIPGAGNSPLHF,TGTGCCAGCAGCTTAATCCCCGGAGCAGGAAATTCACCCCTCCACTTT
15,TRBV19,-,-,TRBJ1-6,CASSPLTGNNSPLHF,TGTGCCAGTAGTCCATTGACTGGTAATAATTCACCCCTCCACTTT
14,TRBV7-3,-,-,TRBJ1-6,CASSLEHGTFPLHF,TGTGCCAGCAGCTTAGAACACGGTACTTTTCCCCTCCACTTT
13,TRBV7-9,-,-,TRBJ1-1,CASREALNTEAFF,TGTGCCAGCAGAGAGGCGTTGAACACTGAAGCTTTCTTT
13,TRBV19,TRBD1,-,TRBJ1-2,CASSRTGGYGYTF,TGTGCCAGTAGTAGAACAGGGGGCTATGGCTACACCTTC
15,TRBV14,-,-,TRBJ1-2,CASSSGVTSLYGYTF,TGTGCCAGCAGCTCCGGGGTTACCAGTCTCTATGGCTACACCTTC
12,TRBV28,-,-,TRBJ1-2,CASLGGARGYTF,TGTGCCAGCCTTGGGGGGGCTCGGGGCTACACCTTC
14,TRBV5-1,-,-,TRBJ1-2,CASSSGTIGDGYTF,TGCGCCAGCAGCAGCGGGACGATTGGAGATGGCTACACCTTC
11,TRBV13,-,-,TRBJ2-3,CASSLADTQYF,TGTGCCAGCAGCTTGGCCGATACGCAGTATTTT
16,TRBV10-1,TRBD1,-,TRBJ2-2,CASSGPRDRNTGELFF,TGCGCCAGCAGTGGCCCCCGGGACAGGAACACCGGGGAGCTGTTTTTT
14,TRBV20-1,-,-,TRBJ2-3,CSASLLGGADTQYF,TGCAGTGCTAGTCTCTTAGGGGGGGCAGATACGCAGTATTTT
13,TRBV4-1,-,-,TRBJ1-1,CASSQERDTEAFF,TGCGCCAGCAGCCAAGAGAGGGACACTGAAGCTTTCTTT
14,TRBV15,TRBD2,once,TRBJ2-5,CATSRGGKQETQYF,TGTGCCACCAGCCGGGGGGGTAAGCAAGAGACCCAGTACTTC
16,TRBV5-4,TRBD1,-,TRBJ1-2,CASSLEAGGLTYGYTF,TGTGCCAGCAGCTTGGAAGCAGGGGGCTTAACCTATGGCTACACCTTC
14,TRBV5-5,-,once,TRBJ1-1,CASSSGPQNTEAFF,TGTGCCAGCAGCTCCGGACCCCAGAACACTGAAGCTTTCTTT
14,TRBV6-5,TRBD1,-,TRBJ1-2,CASSSQGAYYGYTF,TGTGCCAGCAGTTCTCAGGGGGCTTACTATGGCTACACCTTC
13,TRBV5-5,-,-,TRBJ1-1,CASSFATGPEAFF,TGTGCCAGCAGCTTCGCCACCGGGCCTGAAGCTTTCTTT
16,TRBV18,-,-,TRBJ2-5,CASSPGPGVLQETQYF,TGTGCCAGCTCACCGGGCCCAGGAGTCCTACAAGAGACCCAGTACTTC
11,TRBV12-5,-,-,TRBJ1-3,CLGQDGNTIYF,TGCTTGGGGCAAGACGGAAACACCATATATTTT
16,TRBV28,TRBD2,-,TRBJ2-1,CASTQGLAGGHNEQFF,TGTGCCAGCACACAAGGACTAGCGGGGGGGCACAATGAGCAGTTCTTC
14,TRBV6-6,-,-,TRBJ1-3,CASSYPANGNTIYF,TGTGCCAGCAGTTACCCGGCGAACGGAAACACCATATATTTT
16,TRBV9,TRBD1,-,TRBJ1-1,CASSVVPEGANTEAFF,TGTGCCAGCAGCGTAGTCCCAGAGGGGGCCAACACTGAAGCTTTCTTT
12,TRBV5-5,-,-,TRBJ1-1,CASSFINTEAFF,TGTGCCAGCAGCTTTATCAACACTGAAGCTTTCTTT
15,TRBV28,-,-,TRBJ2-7,CASSLFGGSSYEQYF,TGTGCCAGCAGTTTATTTGGGGGTTCTAGTTACGAGCAGTACTTC
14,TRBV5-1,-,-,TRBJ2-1,CASSFRGYNNEQFF,TGCGCCAGCAGCTTCCGGGGATATAACAATGAGCAGTTCTTC
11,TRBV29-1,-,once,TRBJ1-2,CSVEGVSGYTF,TGCAGCGTTGAAGGCGTGTCTGGCTACACCTTC